The 11 T cell receptor beta chains below were found in one sample sequenced in a study of blood T cell repertoires in COVID-19. Assay used: immunoSEQ multiplex PCR; TCRdb lists only in-frame clones, some missing. The sample holds 200,000 to 250,000 clones; 75% to 90% are singletons and the top ten take around 5.1%. The sample was peripheral blood. These receptors all stem from a human donor in a cohort sampled during active COVID-19.

The rearrangement links TRBV7-8 to TRBJ2-1; 7 nucleotides match TRBD1. Losses at the gene ends were 4 bases for V and 0 bases for J; bases not matched to a gene: 6. Germline V lookup: CDR1 SGHVS, CDR2 FQNEAQ. The CDR3 covers 16 residues. As DNA, the CDR3 is TGTGCCAGCAGCTCACGACAGGGCAGCTCCTACAATGAGCAGTTCTTC. This gives the protein CASSSRQGSSYNEQFF.

The rearrangement joins TRBV12-2 to TRBJ1-2; the table calls TRBD1, which could not be checked here. TRBV12-2 corresponds to a pseudogene. The CDR3 has 13 amino acids. DNA of the CDR3: TGTGCAAGTCGCTTACCCACAGTCTATGGCTACACCTTC. Translating it yields CASRLPTVYGYTF.

The CDR3 nucleotides read TGTGCCAGCAGCGTAGATGGGGCTAGCGGGAACCACGAGCAGTACTTC. Its translation: CASSVDGASGNHEQYF. This rearrangement joins TRBV9 to TRBJ2-7; TRBD2 agrees at 9 bases. The CDR3 sequence is 16 residues long. Germline CDR1 is SGDLS and CDR2 is YYNGEE. With 0 bases clipped from V and 5 bases from J, the junction kept 9 bases outside the gene matches.

J is TRBJ2-1 and V is TRBV6-5, with D unclear. Germline V gives CDR1 MNHEY, CDR2 SVGAGI. The CDR3 consists of 12 residues. The ends were cut back, 0 bases at V and 8 bases at J, with 5 bases in the middle. CDR3 region: CASSYSGYEQFF. DNA of the CDR3: TGTGCCAGCAGTTACTCCGGGTATGAGCAGTTCTTC.

This clone was detected only once. The chain links TRBV21-1 to TRBJ1-5. TRBV21-1 is flagged as a pseudogene. This CDR3 comprises 14 residues. The CDR3 is CASRCGRSNQPQHF. The DNA for the CDR3 is TGTGCCAGCAGATGCGGTCGTAGCAATCAGCCCCAGCATTTT.

V and J are TRBV6-5 and TRBJ2-7; 10 nucleotides agree with TRBD1. V was pared by 2 bases and J by 6 bases, with 4 bases of the junction left unmatched. This CDR3 region has 14 residues. Germline V gives CDR1 MNHEY, CDR2 SVGAGI. In DNA form, the CDR3 reads TGTGCCAGCAGTTACATGGGACAGGGGAGCGAGCAGTACTTC. Encoded protein: CASSYMGQGSEQYF.

The chain joins TRBV7-2 to TRBJ2-4, with a tentative D call TRBD1 (6 bases). CDR1 and CDR2 from the germline V gene are SGHTA and FQGNSA. V was pared by 4 bases and J by 1 base, with 17 bases between. The CDR3 extends over 17 amino acids. This chain's CDR3 is CASSSTPPGAAKNIQYF. For the CDR3, the DNA is TGTGCCAGCAGCTCCACCCCTCCAGGGGCGGCCAAAAACATTCAGTACTTC.

This clone showed up just a few times. This chain joins TRBV4-3 and TRBJ2-7; D might be TRBD1 (6 bases). Germline CDR1 reads LGHNA; CDR2 reads YSLEER. This CDR3 is built from 13 residues. Trimming cost V 4 bases and J 6 bases, with 13 bases left between them. In DNA form, the CDR3 reads TGCGCCAGCAGCCCTGAACAGGGCGGCGAGCAGTACTTC. Encoded protein: CASSPEQGGEQYF.

The CDR3 sequence: CASIRDRGTGELFF. In nucleotides, the CDR3 is TGTGCCAGCATCCGGGACAGGGGCACCGGGGAGCTGTTTTTT. The genes are TRBV6-5 and TRBJ2-2, with 10 bases lining up with TRBD1. The CDR3 is 14 amino acids. From germline, CDR1 is MNHEY and CDR2 SVGAGI. V lost 7 bases, J lost 4 bases, and 3 bases stayed unmatched.

CDR3 sequence (DNA): TGTGCCAGCAGCTTAGTTACCAGCGGGAAATACGAGCAGTACTTC. Translation: CASSLVTSGKYEQYF. The chain is built from TRBV7-9 and TRBJ2-7; 7 nucleotides agree with TRBD2. V lost 1 base to trimming and J lost 4 bases; unmatched junction nucleotides: 7. The germline V gene has CDR1 SEHNR and CDR2 FQNEAQ (reference sequence). The CDR3 sequence is 15 residues long.

The chain combines TRBV9 with TRBJ2-1, with TRBD1 matching 7 bases. Looked up from germline, CDR1 is SGDLS and CDR2 is YYNGEE. This CDR3 contains 17 residues. J was trimmed by 4 bases and V by 4 bases; bases with no gene match: 14. The CDR3 region has the DNA TGTGCCAGCAGCCCGTCGTTAGTGGGACAGACTTACAATGAGCAGTTCTTC. Protein product: CASSPSLVGQTYNEQFF.